Listed below are T cell receptor beta chains from one sample, sequenced in a study of blood T cell repertoires in COVID-19. TCRdb keeps only in-frame clones here, not all; method: immunoSEQ multiplex PCR. Here the sample spans about 80,000 clones, about 85% being singletons. The sequenced sample consisted of peripheral blood. The origin of the receptors is a human donor in a cohort sampled during active COVID-19. The CDR3 runs from the conserved cysteine through the conserved F or W. D genes are given only for firm matches. Not all rows give a size; the values are once, few, many and, for expanded clones, a class.

d_gene: TRBD2
j_gene: TRBJ2-1
abundance: .
v_gene: TRBV7-9
CDR3aa: CASSLMASGVEQFF
CDR3nt: TGTGCCAGCAGCTTAATGGCTAGCGGGGTGGAGCAGTTCTTC

d_gene: TRBD2
j_gene: TRBJ2-1
abundance: .
v_gene: TRBV11-2
CDR3aa: CASSALAGAYNEQFF
CDR3nt: TGTGCCAGCAGCGCACTAGCGGGAGCCTACAATGAGCAGTTCTTC

d_gene: .
j_gene: TRBJ2-3
abundance: few
v_gene: TRBV5-1
CDR3aa: CASSKGGERADTQYF
CDR3nt: TGCGCCAGCAGCAAAGGTGGGGAGCGGGCAGATACGCAGTATTTT

d_gene: .
j_gene: TRBJ2-1
abundance: .
v_gene: TRBV27
CDR3aa: CASSLRGGPYNEQFF
CDR3nt: TGTGCCAGCAGTTTGAGGGGGGGACCCTACAATGAGCAGTTCTTC

d_gene: TRBD1
j_gene: TRBJ1-1
abundance: once
v_gene: TRBV7-6
CDR3aa: CASSSLQGKNTEAFF
CDR3nt: TGTGCCAGCAGCTCATTACAGGGGAAGAACACTGAAGCTTTCTTT

d_gene: .
j_gene: TRBJ1-2
abundance: .
v_gene: TRBV30
CDR3aa: CAWTPSVGYTF
CDR3nt: TGTGCCTGGACCCCATCGGTGGGCTACACCTTC

d_gene: TRBD2
j_gene: TRBJ2-1
abundance: .
v_gene: TRBV5-5
CDR3aa: CASSRFSGGSNEQFF
CDR3nt: TGTGCCAGCAGCCGATTTAGCGGGGGCTCCAATGAGCAGTTCTTC

d_gene: TRBD2
j_gene: TRBJ2-1
abundance: .
v_gene: TRBV10-3
CDR3aa: CAIRGGLAVIDEQFF
CDR3nt: TGTGCCATCAGGGGAGGGCTAGCGGTTATTGATGAGCAGTTCTTC

d_gene: TRBD1
j_gene: TRBJ1-2
abundance: .
v_gene: TRBV5-4
CDR3aa: CASSLPDRAADGYTF
CDR3nt: TGTGCCAGCAGCCTCCCGGACAGGGCGGCGGATGGCTACACCTTC

d_gene: .
j_gene: TRBJ2-7
abundance: .
v_gene: TRBV2
CDR3aa: CASSGGTVPYEQYF
CDR3nt: TGTGCCAGCAGTGGCGGGACTGTTCCCTACGAGCAGTACTTC

d_gene: TRBD1
j_gene: TRBJ2-5
abundance: .
v_gene: TRBV6-5
CDR3aa: CASSYPRTGGAETQYF
CDR3nt: TGTGCCAGCAGTTACCCGAGGACAGGGGGCGCGGAGACCCAGTACTTC

d_gene: TRBD1
j_gene: TRBJ2-2
abundance: .
v_gene: TRBV5-1
CDR3aa: CASSSRQGAYFTGELFF
CDR3nt: TGCGCCAGCAGCTCGCGACAGGGCGCCTATTTCACCGGGGAGCTGTTTTTT

d_gene: .
j_gene: TRBJ1-5
abundance: .
v_gene: TRBV18
CDR3aa: CASSPENSNQPQHF
CDR3nt: TGTGCCAGCTCACCGGAGAATAGCAATCAGCCCCAGCATTTT

d_gene: TRBD1
j_gene: TRBJ1-4
abundance: .
v_gene: TRBV5-4
CDR3aa: CASSLNRGQGEKLFF
CDR3nt: TGTGCCAGCAGCCTAAACAGGGGGCAAGGTGAAAAACTGTTTTTT

d_gene: .
j_gene: TRBJ1-2
abundance: .
v_gene: TRBV28
CDR3aa: CASFAADKGGYTF
CDR3nt: TGTGCCAGCTTCGCCGCGGACAAGGGTGGCTACACCTTC

d_gene: .
j_gene: TRBJ1-1
abundance: .
v_gene: TRBV5-1
CDR3aa: CASSPVGDHTEAFF
CDR3nt: TGCGCCAGCAGCCCGGTAGGGGATCACACTGAAGCTTTCTTT

d_gene: .
j_gene: TRBJ1-2
abundance: .
v_gene: TRBV2
CDR3aa: CASSEASNLYGYTF
CDR3nt: TGTGCCAGCAGTGAAGCGTCTAACCTTTATGGCTACACCTTC

d_gene: .
j_gene: TRBJ2-2
abundance: few
v_gene: TRBV2
CDR3aa: CASGTPNTGELFF
CDR3nt: TGTGCCAGCGGGACACCGAACACCGGGGAGCTGTTTTTT

d_gene: .
j_gene: TRBJ1-4
abundance: .
v_gene: TRBV5-1
CDR3aa: CASRGDIANEKLFF
CDR3nt: TGCGCCAGCAGAGGGGACATTGCTAATGAAAAACTGTTTTTT

d_gene: .
j_gene: TRBJ2-7
abundance: few
v_gene: TRBV7-8
CDR3aa: CASRTFSYEQYF
CDR3nt: TGTGCCAGCAGGACTTTCTCCTACGAGCAGTACTTC

d_gene: .
j_gene: TRBJ2-1
abundance: .
v_gene: TRBV29-1
CDR3aa: CSVGQDRGEQFF
CDR3nt: TGCAGCGTTGGACAGGATAGGGGTGAGCAGTTCTTC

d_gene: TRBD1
j_gene: TRBJ2-2
abundance: .
v_gene: TRBV13
CDR3aa: CASRRTGAGELFF
CDR3nt: TGTGCCAGCAGAAGGACAGGGGCCGGGGAGCTGTTTTTT

d_gene: TRBD2
j_gene: TRBJ2-2
abundance: .
v_gene: TRBV28
CDR3aa: CASSSLGGGLANTGELFF
CDR3nt: TGTGCCAGCAGTTCCCTAGGGGGGGGACTAGCGAACACCGGGGAGCTGTTTTTT

d_gene: .
j_gene: TRBJ1-5
abundance: once
v_gene: TRBV5-1
CDR3aa: CASSLEGDLRQPQHF
CDR3nt: TGCGCCAGCAGCTTGGAAGGGGACTTGCGTCAGCCCCAGCATTTT

d_gene: .
j_gene: TRBJ1-2
abundance: .
v_gene: TRBV30
CDR3aa: CAWNDYSILPNYGYTF
CDR3nt: TGTGCCTGGAATGATTACAGTATCCTCCCTAACTATGGCTACACCTTC

d_gene: TRBD1
j_gene: TRBJ1-5
abundance: .
v_gene: TRBV18
CDR3aa: CASSPPNRGQGNQPQHF
CDR3nt: TGTGCCAGCTCACCACCGAACAGGGGGCAGGGCAATCAGCCCCAGCATTTT

d_gene: TRBD2
j_gene: TRBJ2-3
abundance: .
v_gene: TRBV30
CDR3aa: CAWRAIRGLAATDTQYF
CDR3nt: TGTGCCTGGAGGGCCATTCGGGGACTAGCGGCCACAGATACGCAGTATTTT

d_gene: TRBD2
j_gene: TRBJ2-7
abundance: .
v_gene: TRBV10-2
CDR3aa: CASSAAGLTYEQYF
CDR3nt: TGCGCCAGCAGTGCCGCGGGACTAACCTACGAGCAGTACTTC

d_gene: TRBD1
j_gene: TRBJ1-2
abundance: .
v_gene: TRBV25-1
CDR3aa: CASSRGGDYGYTF
CDR3nt: TGTGCCAGCAGCAGAGGGGGCGACTATGGCTACACCTTC

d_gene: .
j_gene: TRBJ1-5
abundance: .
v_gene: TRBV15
CDR3aa: CATSRTDRGNQPQHF
CDR3nt: TGTGCCACCAGCAGGACAGACCGAGGCAATCAGCCCCAGCATTTT

d_gene: TRBD2
j_gene: TRBJ2-2
abundance: .
v_gene: TRBV13
CDR3aa: CASSQRGPGNTGELFF
CDR3nt: TGTGCCAGCAGCCAGCGGGGGCCCGGGAACACCGGGGAGCTGTTTTTT

d_gene: TRBD2
j_gene: TRBJ2-7
abundance: .
v_gene: TRBV7-6
CDR3aa: CASSLASGGSYEQYF
CDR3nt: TGTGCCAGCAGCTTGGCTAGCGGGGGGTCTTACGAGCAGTACTTC